These 27 T cell receptor beta chains came from one sample sequenced in a study of somatic mutations in cytotoxic T cells in rheumatoid arthritis. Sequencing used immunoSEQ multiplex PCR; TCRdb keeps in-frame clones, though not all of them. Of more than 9,000 clones in the sample, roughly 74% were seen once. Material for sequencing was CD8+ T cells sorted from blood. The receptors come from an adult with rheumatoid arthritis.

The gene calls are TRBV10-3 and TRBJ2-1, with D possibly matching TRBD1 (6 bases). The CDR3 runs 12 residues. Trimming shortened V by 7 bases and J by 5 bases, and 9 bases separated the two germline ends. CDR1 is ENHRY and CDR2 is SYGVKD in the germline V gene. CDR3 protein: CAIKQGNNEQFF. CDR3 sequence (DNA): TGTGCCATCAAACAGGGCAACAATGAGCAGTTCTTC.

The rearrangement joins TRBV19 to TRBJ1-6, with 10 bases that match TRBD1. The germline gives CDR1 LNHDA, CDR2 SQIVND (reference sequence). The V segment lost 5 bases and the J segment 9 bases; nucleotides outside the gene matches: 4. The CDR3 spans 14 residues. CDR3 protein: CASSGTGVASPLHF. The CDR3 DNA reads as TGTGCCAGTAGTGGGACAGGGGTCGCTTCACCCCTCCACTTT. Looking up the rest from reference TRBV19 and TRBJ1-6 gives the full variable domain: DGGITQSPKYLFRKEGQNVTLSCEQNLNHDAMYWYRQDPGQGLRLIYYSQIVNDFQKGDIAEGYSVSREKKESFPLTVTSAQKNPTAFYLCASSGTGVASPLHFGNGTRLTVT.

The gene calls are TRBV6-5 and TRBJ1-4; possible D gene TRBD1, 6 bases. Germline CDR1 is MNHEY and CDR2 is SVGAGI. V lost 6 bases to trimming and J lost 8 bases, with 13 bases between them. There are 13 residues in the CDR3. CDR3 loop: CASSNRVAEKLFF. The CDR3, as DNA: TGTGCCAGCAGCAACAGGGTGGCCGAAAAACTGTTTTTT.

The chain carries TRBV29-1 and TRBJ2-5; tentative D call: TRBD2 (6 bases). CDR1 is SQVTM, CDR2 ANQGSEA, per germline. This CDR3 has 11 amino acids. Between the trimmed V and J ends, which lost 7 bases and 3 bases, there was a span of 9 bases. CDR3 amino acids: CSGGEKETQYF. CDR3 nucleotides: TGCAGCGGGGGGGAGAAAGAGACCCAGTACTTC.

This clone was recorded only once. This chain uses TRBV27 with TRBJ2-1, with TRBD2 as a possible D gene (5 bases). The CDR3 has 12 residues. Trimming removed 8 bases at V and 7 bases at J, with 12 bases between. Germline V gene lookup returns CDR1 MNHEY and CDR2 SMNVEV (reference sequence). The CDR3 nucleotides read TGTGCCAGCCAAGGACTTTTTAATGAGCAGTTCTTC. Protein: CASQGLFNEQFF.

The gene calls are TRBV27 and TRBJ2-2; a weak D match, TRBD1 (6 bases). This CDR3 is built from 15 residues. CDR1 MNHEY and CDR2 SMNVEV come from the germline V gene (reference sequence). V lost 3 bases to trimming and J lost 4 bases, with 12 bases between them. The CDR3 coding sequence is TGTGCCAGCAGTTTCGCAGGGGCCTTCACCGGGGAGCTGTTTTTT. Translation: CASSFAGAFTGELFF.

This chain uses TRBV7-2 with TRBJ2-1, with 7 bases lining up with TRBD2. The length of the CDR3 is 17 residues. CDR1 is SGHTA and CDR2 is FQGNSA in the germline V gene. J lost 5 bases, V lost 5 bases, and 15 bases had no gene match. CDR3 sequence reads: CASSRPRGEGIDNEQFF. The CDR3 nucleotides read TGTGCCAGCAGCCGCCCTCGGGGGGAAGGGATTGACAATGAGCAGTTCTTC.

This clone appeared a few times. The rearrangement uses TRBV7-8 and TRBJ1-4; TRBD1 aligns across 7 bases. This CDR3 comprises 16 residues. Germline CDR1 reads SGHVS; CDR2 reads FQNEAQ. Trimming took 1 base from V and 5 from J; bases not matched to a gene: 7. Here the CDR3 reads CASSLVPTRGNEKLFF. CDR3 DNA sequence: TGTGCCAGCAGCTTAGTCCCAACCAGGGGGAATGAAAAACTGTTTTTT.

This clone has a handful of counts. CDR3 bases: TGTGCCAGCAGCGTAGGGGGTACCTACGAGCAGTACTTC. Residues: CASSVGGTYEQYF. V and J are TRBV9 and TRBJ2-7; D gene uncertain. The germline V and J ends were trimmed by 0 bases and 2 bases, with 6 bases remaining between them. The CDR3 is made up of 13 amino acids. The V gene's germline CDR1 is SGDLS and CDR2 YYNGEE. The full variable domain, in which reference TRBV9 and TRBJ2-7 provide the parts outside the CDR3, is DSGVTQTPKHLITATGQRVTLRCSPRSGDLSVYWYQQSLDQGLQFLIQYYNGEERAKGNILERFSAQQFPDLHSELNLSSLELGDSALYFCASSVGGTYEQYFGPGTRLTVT.

The genes are TRBV6-6 and TRBJ2-5; TRBD2 matches 10 bases. J gave up 5 bases and V 3 bases, and 6 bases lay outside the gene matches. The CDR3 is 15 amino acids. CDR1 is MNHNY, CDR2 SVGAGI, per germline (reference sequence). The CDR3 DNA reads as TGTGCCAGCAGTTATCCAGCGGGGGGGCACGAGACCCAGTACTTC. Protein sequence: CASSYPAGGHETQYF.

J is TRBJ2-3 and V is TRBV11-2; 7 bases are a match to TRBD2. CDR1 and CDR2 (germline): SGHAT, FQNNGV. This CDR3 has 16 residues. J gave up 6 bases and V 5 bases, and 14 bases lay outside the gene matches. The CDR3 DNA reads as TGTGCCAGCAGCCCACGTGGGGGGGAGGATATGGATACGCAGTATTTT. It yields the protein CASSPRGGEDMDTQYF.

This clone qualifies as medium-sized. The chain joins TRBV4-1 to TRBJ1-1; D ambiguous. This CDR3 is 15 amino acids long. The V gene's germline CDR1 is MGHRA and CDR2 YSYEKL. V was trimmed by 2 bases and J by 7 bases, leaving 17 bases between them. The CDR3 protein is CASSQQVLGKVEAFF. CDR3 sequence (DNA): TGCGCCAGCAGCCAACAGGTTCTCGGGAAGGTTGAAGCTTTCTTT.

The J gene is TRBJ1-5, the V gene TRBV12-2. TRBV12-2 represents a pseudogene. This CDR3 comprises 14 residues. CDR3 DNA sequence: TGTGCAAGTCGCTTAAAAGGGATCCCTCAGCCCCAGCATTTT. Translating gives CASRLKGIPQPQHF.

This clone is medium-sized. V gene TRBV4-3 combines with J gene TRBJ2-1, with 7 positions matching TRBD2. The CDR3 totals 14 residues. Trimming removed 1 base from V and 7 bases from J; junction bases left unmatched: 4. Per germline, CDR1 LGHNA and CDR2 YSLEER. As DNA, the CDR3 is TGCGCCAGCAGCCAAGGGACTAGAGCTAATGAGCAGTTCTTC. This gives the protein CASSQGTRANEQFF.

This rearrangement joins TRBV6-5 to TRBJ2-3; a possible D gene is TRBD1 (5 bases). Germline V lookup: CDR1 MNHEY, CDR2 SVGAGI. Trimming removed 8 bases from V and 2 bases from J, with 11 bases in between. The CDR3 spans 13 residues. CDR3 coding DNA: TGTGCCAGCCCGAAGGGGATCACAGATACGCAGTATTTT. It is translated as CASPKGITDTQYF.

This clone was seen once. CDR3 nucleotides: TGTGCCAGCAGCTTAACTCTCCGGGGGACCACCGGGGAGCTGTTTTTT. It yields the protein CASSLTLRGTTGELFF. The chain is built from TRBV7-3 and TRBJ2-2; TRBD2 might be the D (6 bases). This CDR3 contains 16 residues. Trimming took off 0 bases at V and 4 bases at J, with 12 bases between the two ends. Per germline, CDR1 SGHTA and CDR2 FQGTGA.

This clone was recorded once. This chain links TRBV28 with TRBJ2-1, with 10 positions matching TRBD2. CDR1 is MDHEN and CDR2 is SYDVKM in the germline V gene. V gave up 6 bases and J gave up 6 bases; unmatched junction bases: 8. CDR3 size: 15 residues. This chain's CDR3 is CASSLGLAVVNEQFF. CDR3 sequence (DNA): TGTGCCAGCAGCCTCGGACTAGCGGTGGTCAATGAGCAGTTCTTC.

The chain uses TRBV2 and TRBJ1-2; no reliable D call. Germline-derived CDR1 and CDR2 are SNHLY and FYNNEI. The CDR3 runs to 13 residues. Trimming stripped 3 bases from V and 8 bases from J, with 13 bases between. The CDR3 sequence is CASSEGRSPGYTF. CDR3 in DNA: TGTGCCAGCAGTGAGGGCAGGTCCCCAGGCTACACCTTC.

V usage is TRBV7-9 and J usage is TRBJ1-6; 9 nucleotides line up with TRBD1. J was trimmed by 10 bases and V by 2 bases; bases with no gene match: 15. The CDR3 is 18 amino acids. Germline V gene data show CDR1 as SEHNR and CDR2 as FQNEAQ (reference sequence). CDR3 nucleotides: TGTGCCAGCAGCTTACCGGGACAGGGAGGAAATGGATGGTCACCCCTCCACTTT. This translates into CASSLPGQGGNGWSPLHF.

This chain joins TRBV9 and TRBJ2-1; 7 nucleotides agree with TRBD2. The CDR3 has 16 amino acids. CDR1 is SGDLS and CDR2 is YYNGEE in the germline V gene. Losses at the gene ends were 5 bases for V and 1 base for J; bases not matched to a gene: 9. The CDR3 here is CASSPGEGKSYNEQFF. Written as DNA, the CDR3 is TGTGCCAGCAGTCCCGGGGAGGGTAAGTCCTACAATGAGCAGTTCTTC.

This clone was found once. The rearrangement links TRBV11-1 to TRBJ2-5; D uncertain. Trimming took off 1 base at V and 1 base at J, with 13 bases between the two ends. The CDR3 totals 16 residues. The V gene's germline CDR1 is SGHAT and CDR2 FQDESV (reference sequence). The CDR3 region has the DNA TGTGCCAGCAGCTTAGAGGCTAGTTGGTCCCAAGAGACCCAGTACTTC. This sequence encodes CASSLEASWSQETQYF.

J is TRBJ1-6 and V is TRBV5-6, with unresolved D. The germline V gene encodes CDR1 SGHDT and CDR2 YYEEEE. Trimming pared 2 bases from V and 7 bases from J, leaving 22 bases between. This CDR3 is 18 amino acids long. CDR3 DNA: TGTGCCAGCAGCTTATTTTTATCCTCGGGCCATGGGAATTCACCCCTCCACTTT. The encoded protein is CASSLFLSSGHGNSPLHF.

The chain employs TRBV7-8 and TRBJ2-7; D is perhaps TRBD2 (5 bases). Germline V gene sequence: CDR1 SGHVS, CDR2 FQNEAQ. The CDR3 length is 14 residues. V was pared by 1 base and J by 1 base, with 8 bases between. CDR3 in DNA: TGTGCCAGCAGCTTAGTGGACTCGTCCTACGAGCAGTACTTC. Translation: CASSLVDSSYEQYF. The full variable domain, completed using reference TRBV7-8 and TRBJ2-7, is GAGVSQSPRYKVAKRGQDVALRCDPISGHVSLFWYQQALGQGPEFLTYFQNEAQLDKSGLPSDRFFAERPEGSVSTLKIQRTQQEDSAVYLCASSLVDSSYEQYFGPGTRLTVT.

This chain links TRBV2 with TRBJ1-2; tentative D call: TRBD1 (6 bases). Germline values: CDR1 SNHLY, CDR2 FYNNEI. Between the trimmed V and J ends, which lost 7 bases and 10 bases, there was a span of 10 bases. CDR3 length: 10 amino acids. In DNA, the CDR3 is TGTGCCAGCAACCCAGGGGTCTACACCTTC. This translates into CASNPGVYTF. Full variable domain (remainder filled in from reference TRBV2 and TRBJ1-2): EPEVTQTPSHQVTQMGQEVILRCVPISNHLYFYWYRQILGQKVEFLVSFYNNEISEKSEIFDDQFSVERPDGSNFTLKIRSTKLEDSAMYFCASNPGVYTFGSGTRLTVV.

This sequence joins TRBV25-1 and TRBJ1-2; the D gene is possibly TRBD1 (5 bases). This CDR3 has 13 amino acids. The ends were cut back, 2 bases at V and 2 bases at J, with 6 bases in the middle. Germline CDR1 and CDR2: MGHDK and SYGVNS. The chain's CDR3 is CASSEAGNYGYTF. In nucleotides, the CDR3 is TGTGCCAGCAGTGAAGCAGGGAACTATGGCTACACCTTC.

This clone was detected only once. The rearrangement joins TRBV15 to TRBJ1-5; a weak D match, TRBD1 (5 bases). V lost 1 base, J lost 5 bases, and 9 bases lay in between. Germline values: CDR1 LNHNV, CDR2 YYDKDF (reference sequence). This CDR3 is built from 14 residues. The DNA of the CDR3 is TGTGCCACCAGCAGAGTGAGGGGTTATCAGCCCCAGCATTTT. It is translated as CATSRVRGYQPQHF. Based on the CDR3 plus reference TRBV15 and TRBJ1-5, the full variable domain is DAMVIQNPRYQVTQFGKPVTLSCSQTLNHNVMYWYQQKSSQAPKLLFHYYDKDFNNEADTPDNFQSRRPNTSFCFLDIRSPGLGDTAMYLCATSRVRGYQPQHFGDGTRLSIL.

The chain has TRBV9 and TRBJ2-5, with 9 bases aligning to TRBD1. The J call may not be correct, given that the DNA end is closer to TRBJ2-7. This CDR3 contains 15 residues. CDR1 is SGDLS and CDR2 is YYNGEE in the germline V gene. The CDR3 reads CASSAGTGNTYEQYF. CDR3 bases: TGTGCCAGCAGCGCCGGGACAGGGAATACCTACGAGCAGTACTTC.